This T cell receptor (beta chain) was sequenced in a study of identical twins. A universal primer site arose from template switching, and cDNA bore unique molecular identifiers. TCRdb re-analysed the 5' RACE reads in MiXCR, keeping a single row per CDR3 protein. The repertoire consists of approximately 890,000 distinct CDR3 sequences, with over 9% occurring once and the leading ten covering around 1.6%. This clonotype was counted many times. Its specificity is unknown. Whole-study findings and limits: Invariant populations such as MAIT and iNKT cells could partly muddle zero-insertion analyses.

Donors were all healthy Caucasians. The sample was also reused in another study, on yellow fever vaccine responses in identical twins. That study adds: Twins reportedly appeared to share part of their vaccine T cell response while keeping part individual.

The receptor was isolated from a woman aged 18 to 35 in good health. Input material: PBMCs.

The CDR3 coding sequence is TGTGCCAGCACTACCGCGGGGTATGGCTACACCTTC. Protein product: CASTTAGYGYTF. The V and J genes are TRBV12-3 or TRBV12-4 and TRBJ1-2; D uncertain. Trimming pared 7 bases from V and 5 bases from J, leaving 11 bases between. The CDR3 spans 12 residues.